This TCR beta chain was captured by sequencing in a study of T cell changes during pregnancy in multiple sclerosis. Assay used: immunoSEQ multiplex PCR; TCRdb lists only in-frame clones, some missing. The repertoire has about 45,000 clones, around 96% of them found once; the top ten carry roughly 1%. Trimming removed 5 bases at V and 2 bases at J, with 14 bases between. The CDR3 contains 15 residues. Germline assignment: CDR1 SGHTA and CDR2 FQGTGA. The receptor comes from a female donor with multiple sclerosis, enrolled in a pregnancy study. The sequencing here drew on peripheral blood, taken in the second trimester of pregnancy. The rearrangement links TRBV7-3 to TRBJ2-3; no firm D call. The CDR3 nucleotides are TGTGCCAGCAGCGTCCGCGGCTTTACCACAGATACGCAGTATTTT. Translating it yields CASSVRGFTTDTQYF. The full variable domain, in which reference TRBV7-3 and TRBJ2-3 provide the parts outside the CDR3, is GAGVSQTPSNKVTEKGKYVELRCDPISGHTALYWYRQSLGQGPEFLIYFQGTGAADDSGLPNDRFFAVRPEGSVSTLKIQRTERGDSAVYLCASSVRGFTTDTQYFGPGTRLTVL.